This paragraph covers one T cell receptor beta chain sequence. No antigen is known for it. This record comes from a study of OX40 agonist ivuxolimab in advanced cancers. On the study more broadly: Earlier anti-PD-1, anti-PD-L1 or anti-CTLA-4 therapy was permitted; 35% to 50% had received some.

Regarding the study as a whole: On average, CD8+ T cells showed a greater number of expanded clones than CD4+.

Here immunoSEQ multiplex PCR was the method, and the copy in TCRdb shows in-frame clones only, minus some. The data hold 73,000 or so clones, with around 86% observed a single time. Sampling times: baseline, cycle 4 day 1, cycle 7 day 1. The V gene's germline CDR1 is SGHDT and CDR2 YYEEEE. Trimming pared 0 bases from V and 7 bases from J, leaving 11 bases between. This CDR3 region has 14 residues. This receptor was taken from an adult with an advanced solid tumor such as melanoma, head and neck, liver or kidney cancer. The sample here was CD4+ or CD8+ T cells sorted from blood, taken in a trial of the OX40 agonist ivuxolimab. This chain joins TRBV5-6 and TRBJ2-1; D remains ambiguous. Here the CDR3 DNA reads TGTGCCAGCAGCTTGGGACCGAAGGGAAATGAGCAGTTCTTC. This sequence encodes CASSLGPKGNEQFF.